The entry below describes one TCR beta chain. The antigen remains unidentified. The sample is drawn from a study of OX40 agonist ivuxolimab in advanced cancers. Points from the study as a whole: Doses of 0.1 to 3.0 mg/kg were accompanied by clonal expansion of CD4+ and CD8+ blood T cells by week 6.

Germline CDR1 reads SNHLY; CDR2 reads FYNNEI. V shed 2 bases and J shed 8 bases, with 15 bases lying between them. This CDR3 has 14 amino acids. Clones were sequenced by immunoSEQ multiplex PCR, and TCRdb holds only the in-frame ones, with some missing. Here the sample spans 74,000 or so clones, approximately 85% being singletons. The genes are TRBV2 and TRBJ1-2, with a weak D call TRBD1 (5 bases). The specimen was CD4+ or CD8+ T cells sorted from blood, collected in a trial of the OX40 agonist ivuxolimab. The TCR comes from an adult with an advanced solid tumor such as melanoma, head and neck, liver or kidney cancer. Here the CDR3 reads CASSERQGVKGYTF. The DNA for the CDR3 is TGTGCCAGCAGTGAAAGGCAGGGCGTGAAGGGCTACACCTTC.